The 2 T cell receptor beta chains below come from one sample, sequenced in a study of regulatory T cells in long-lasting Graves disease (dated by TCRdb to 2020 to 2023). Library method: multiplex PCR. The data were produced on an Illumina HiSeq 4000. TCR beta libraries were built with iRepertoire HTBI primers and Arm-PCR amplification of CDR3 regions. TCRdb reprocessing: public reads trimmed at Q25 with fastp, clones called with MiXCR, in-frame beta chains kept. Here each entry gathers all rows of one CDR3 protein and keeps the most common genes and DNA. The sample contains approximately 490,000 distinct CDR3 sequences, about a sixth of them found a single time. 9% to 15% of the sample goes to the ten largest clones. The sample's time point label, decoded: newly diagnosed GD, antithyroid drugs for less than 3 months. For both TCR sequencing and RNA sequencing, RNA was extracted from PBMCs using TRIzol.

These data were also reused for a study on T cells in Graves' hyperthyroidism and ophthalmopathy.

The sample here was peripheral blood mononuclear cells (PBMCs), taken at new diagnosis, from a patient treated with antithyroid drugs. Receptor source: a man aged 35 to 55 with Graves disease. Donor details come from another sample of the same person, matched by shared clones.

This clonotype was observed once. The V gene is TRBV11-2, the J gene TRBJ2-3; 13 bases align to TRBD2. The germline V gene has CDR1 SGHAT and CDR2 FQNNGV. The CDR3 has 18 residues. V was clipped by 1 base and J by 5 bases; unmatched bases: 9. The CDR3 loop reads CASSLASRLAGGRDTQYF. The CDR3 DNA follows: TGTGCCAGCAGCTTAGCCTCCCGACTAGCGGGGGGCAGAGATACGCAGTATTTT.

On this clonotype itself: No DNA is shown, since the ends of the CDR3 on it are uncertain; the CDR3 is the one TCRdb lists. The chain combines TRBV2 with TRBJ2-7; TRBD2 is taken as the D call from the table, unchecked against the DNA. The CDR3 is made up of 12 amino acids, end residues included. Germline CDR1 and CDR2: SNHLY and FYNNEI. The CDR3 spells CASGWASGSWYF.